This T cell receptor beta chain originates from a study of blood T cell repertoires in COVID-19. Whole-study context: Samples came from the United States, Italy and Spain, spanning acute and convalescent COVID-19. Nucleic acid was either cDNA or gDNA, and it came from T cells, B-cell-depleted T cells, or PBMCs.

Germline V gene sequence: CDR1 LNHNV, CDR2 YYDKDF (reference sequence). V lost 5 bases and J lost 3; bases outside the gene matches: 2. The CDR3 loop spans 15 amino acids. Authors' methods: Quantification of nucleated cells was approximated via reference gene primer amplification. Sequencing used immunoSEQ multiplex PCR; TCRdb keeps in-frame clones, though not all of them. That table gives V, J and clone size, and the DNA gave D and trimming. The data show approximately 250,000 clones, with approximately 86% seen just once and around 5.1% held by the top ten. Those enrolled in Seattle joined during active infection and were followed longitudinally afterward.

The receptor was derived from a woman aged 55-69 years with COVID-19, enrolled during active disease. The rearrangement uses TRBV15 and TRBJ2-1, with 12 bases identical to TRBD2. The sample was peripheral blood. The CDR3 protein is CATSRTSGNYNEQFF. The CDR3 DNA reads TGTGCCACCAGCCGGACTAGCGGGAACTACAATGAGCAGTTCTTC.